This TCR beta chain was obtained from a study of blood T cells in healthy people across ages. The CDR3 loop spans 16 amino acids. Germline CDR1 and CDR2: SEHNR and FQNEAQ (reference sequence). The V end lost 2 bases, the J end lost 2 bases, and 15 bases lay between the germline ends. Next came a second PCR, run for about 6 to 11 cycles, which used a sample-barcoded 5' primer along with a J-beta primer mix. TCRdb re-analysed the 5' RACE reads in MiXCR, keeping a single row per CDR3 protein. Among approximately 1,700,000 distinct CDR3 sequences listed, 35% to 50% were seen once. The authors isolated at least 6 million PBMCs per sample.

J is TRBJ1-2 and V is TRBV7-9, with a weak D call TRBD1 (5 bases). Sequenced: blood. The TCR sequence derives from a human donor in good health. CDR3 DNA: TGTGCCAGCAGCTTATTAGATGGCAGACAGAACTATGGCTACACCTTC. Amino acid sequence: CASSLLDGRQNYGYTF.